This T cell receptor (beta chain) was found in a study of cytomegalovirus exposure and HLA in healthy donors. Notes on the study in general: Segments of the TCR beta V type were, in most cases, productive about 87% or about 30% of the time in an earlier analysis. Reportedly, diagnosis of cytomegalovirus status by the classifier showed high specificity and sensitivity. A later examination showed that TCR association rates differed by HLA locus, with DRB1 most and HLA-C fewest.

The germline CDR1 and CDR2 sequences are MGHRA and YSYEKL. CDR3 length: 14 amino acids. A multiplex PCR was run with 60 Vbeta primers and 13 Jbeta primers. Sequencing was performed with immunoSEQ multiplex PCR; in TCRdb, only in-frame clones are kept and a portion is missing. Altogether about 240,000 clones are present, about 77% being singletons, with the ten largest covering more than 0.45%. Comment on this clone: Its matching antigen is unknown.

This clonotype originated in a boy between 10 and 17 years old in good health and CMV-seronegative. The chain has TRBV4-1 and TRBJ2-5; TRBD2 aligns across 9 bases. The J call may be wrong; the DNA end is better matched by TRBJ2-7. Source material: PBMCs. The CDR3 DNA sequence: TGCGCCAGCAGCCGAGGCTCAGCGGGAGGCGAGCAGTACTTC. It translates to CASSRGSAGGEQYF.